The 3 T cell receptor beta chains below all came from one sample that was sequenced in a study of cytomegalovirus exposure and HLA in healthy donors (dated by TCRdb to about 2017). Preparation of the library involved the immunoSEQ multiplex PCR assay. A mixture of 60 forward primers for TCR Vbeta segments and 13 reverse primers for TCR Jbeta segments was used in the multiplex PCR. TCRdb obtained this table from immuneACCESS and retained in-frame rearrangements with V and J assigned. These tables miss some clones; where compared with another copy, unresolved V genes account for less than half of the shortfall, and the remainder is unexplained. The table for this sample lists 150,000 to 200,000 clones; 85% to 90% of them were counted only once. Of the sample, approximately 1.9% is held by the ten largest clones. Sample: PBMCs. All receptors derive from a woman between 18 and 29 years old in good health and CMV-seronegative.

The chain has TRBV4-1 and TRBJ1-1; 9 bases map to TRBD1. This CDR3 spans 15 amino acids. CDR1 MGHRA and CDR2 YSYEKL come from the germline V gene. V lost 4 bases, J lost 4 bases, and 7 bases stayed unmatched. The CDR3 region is CASSPFGTGTTEAFF. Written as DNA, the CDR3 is TGCGCCAGCAGCCCGTTTGGGACAGGGACCACTGAAGCTTTCTTT.

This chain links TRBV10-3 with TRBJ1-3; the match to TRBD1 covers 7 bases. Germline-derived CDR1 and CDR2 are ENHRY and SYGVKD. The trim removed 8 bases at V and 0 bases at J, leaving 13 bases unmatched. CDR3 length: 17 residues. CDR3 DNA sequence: TGTGCCATCCATAAGGCCCGGGACAGCCGCTCTGGAAACACCATATATTTT. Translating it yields CAIHKARDSRSGNTIYF.

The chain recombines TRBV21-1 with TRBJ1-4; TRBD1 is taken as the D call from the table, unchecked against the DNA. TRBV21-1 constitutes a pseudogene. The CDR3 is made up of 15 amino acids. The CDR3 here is CASSPRQGTNEKLFF. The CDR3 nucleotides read TGTGCCAGCAGCCCCCGACAGGGAACTAATGAAAAACTGTTTTTT.